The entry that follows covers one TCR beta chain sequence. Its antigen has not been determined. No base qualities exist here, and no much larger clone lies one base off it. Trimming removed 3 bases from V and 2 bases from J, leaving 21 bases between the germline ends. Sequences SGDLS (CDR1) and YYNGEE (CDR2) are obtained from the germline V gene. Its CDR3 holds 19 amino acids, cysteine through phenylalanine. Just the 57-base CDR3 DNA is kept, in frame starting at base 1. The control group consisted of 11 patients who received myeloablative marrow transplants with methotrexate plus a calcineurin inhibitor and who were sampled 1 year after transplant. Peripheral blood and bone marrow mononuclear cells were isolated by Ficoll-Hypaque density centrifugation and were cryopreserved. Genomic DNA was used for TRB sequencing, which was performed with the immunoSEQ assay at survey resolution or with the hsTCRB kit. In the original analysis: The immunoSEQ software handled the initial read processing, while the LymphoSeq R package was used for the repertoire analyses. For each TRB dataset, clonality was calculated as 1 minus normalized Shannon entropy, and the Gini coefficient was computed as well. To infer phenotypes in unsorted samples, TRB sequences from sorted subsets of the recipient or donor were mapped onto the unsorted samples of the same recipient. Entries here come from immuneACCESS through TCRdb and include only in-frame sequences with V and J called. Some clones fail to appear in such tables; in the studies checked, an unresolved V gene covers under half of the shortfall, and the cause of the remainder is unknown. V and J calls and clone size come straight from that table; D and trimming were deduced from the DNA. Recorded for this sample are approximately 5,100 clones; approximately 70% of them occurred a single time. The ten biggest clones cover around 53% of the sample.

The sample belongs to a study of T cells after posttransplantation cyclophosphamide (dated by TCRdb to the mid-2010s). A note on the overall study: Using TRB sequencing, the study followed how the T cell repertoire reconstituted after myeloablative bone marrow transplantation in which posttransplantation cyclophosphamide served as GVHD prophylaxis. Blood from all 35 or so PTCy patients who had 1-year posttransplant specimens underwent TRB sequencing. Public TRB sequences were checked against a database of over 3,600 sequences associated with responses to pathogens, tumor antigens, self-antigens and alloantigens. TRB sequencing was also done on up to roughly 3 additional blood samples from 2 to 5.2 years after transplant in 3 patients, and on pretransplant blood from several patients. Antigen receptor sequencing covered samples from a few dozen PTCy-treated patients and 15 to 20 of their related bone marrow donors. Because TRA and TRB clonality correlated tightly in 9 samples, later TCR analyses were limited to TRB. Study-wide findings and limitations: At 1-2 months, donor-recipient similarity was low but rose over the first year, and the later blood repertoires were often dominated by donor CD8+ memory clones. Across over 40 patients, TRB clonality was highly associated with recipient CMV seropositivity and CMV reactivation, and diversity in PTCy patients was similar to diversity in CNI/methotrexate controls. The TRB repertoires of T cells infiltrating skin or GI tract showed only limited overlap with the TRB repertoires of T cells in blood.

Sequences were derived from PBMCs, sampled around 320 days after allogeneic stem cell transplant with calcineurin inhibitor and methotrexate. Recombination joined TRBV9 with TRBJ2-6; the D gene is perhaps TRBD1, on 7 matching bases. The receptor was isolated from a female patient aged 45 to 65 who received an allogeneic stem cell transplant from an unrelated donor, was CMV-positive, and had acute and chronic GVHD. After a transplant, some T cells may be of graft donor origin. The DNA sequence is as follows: TGTGCCAGCAGCGCCCCGGGGGCAGGGGGTAGGCCTGGGGCCAACGTCCTGACTTTC. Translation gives CASSAPGAGGRPGANVLTF.